In its sample, the clone carrying this TCR beta chain was seen many times. Its cognate antigen is unknown. Every naive CD8 library was made from between roughly 17,000 and 1,100,000 sorted cells with 10%, 30% or 50% RNA. Sorting defined naive CD8 T cells as CD8+CD4-CCR7+CD45RA+. The data originate from a study of molecular identifiers for immune sequencing clone quantification. Via MiXCR, TCRdb re-called the PCR reads, giving one row per CDR3 protein. This sample has about half a million distinct CDR3 sequences, with about 22% found just once. The CDR3 runs 15 residues. V was pared by 0 bases and J by 2 bases, with 3 bases of the junction left unmatched. Germline CDR1 is MGHRA and CDR2 is YSYEKL. The study's findings and limits: Clonotypes topping 20 RNA copies carried over 98% of effector molecules but under 1% of naive ones. Highly expanded clones may be undercounted when identical TCR molecules share barcodes.

This TCR was recovered from a human donor in good health. Some libraries in this study had Jurkat cell RNA spiked in. The V gene is TRBV4-1, the J gene TRBJ2-7; TRBD1 matches 8 bases. Sequenced: naive CD8+ T cells from blood, with Jurkat cell RNA spiked in. Subset here: FACS-sorted CD8+CD4-CCR7+CD45RA+ naive T cells. DNA of the CDR3: TGCGCCAGCAGCCAAGAGGACAGGGACACCTACGAGCAGTACTTC. It yields the protein CASSQEDRDTYEQYF.